Below are 5 T cell receptor beta chains sequenced from a single sample in a study of vaccination and CD4 T cells after COVID-19. Which antigens these TCRs recognize remains unknown. Treatment meaning: roughly 10-day PBMC culture with coronavirus spike peptide pools or control peptides (ViraFEST assay). An Oncomine TCR Beta short-read assay was used to sequence the DNA from cultured CD4+ T cells. TCRdb reprocessed the PCR reads with MiXCR, giving one entry per CDR3 protein. The table shows 4,000 to 4,500 distinct CDR3 sequences, with over 25% occurring only once. Sequenced sample: CD4+ T cells from blood, cultured in vitro. These receptors originate from a human donor who had recovered from COVID-19.

The CDR3 region is CASSPMGSSGNTIYF. The CDR3 DNA sequence: TGCGCCAGCAGCCCCATGGGGAGCTCTGGAAACACCATATATTTT. The chain recombines TRBV5-1 with TRBJ1-3; no reliable D call. V was cut by 4 bases and J by 0 bases, with 11 bases left in between. The CDR3 sequence is 15 residues long. Germline loops: CDR1 SGHRS, CDR2 YFSETQ.

This clonotype was seen only a few times. The V gene is TRBV27, the J gene TRBJ2-1; D call uncertain. V was clipped by 3 bases and J by 10 bases, with 10 bases between them. CDR3 length: 12 residues. Germline V CDR1 and CDR2: MNHEY, SMNVEV (reference sequence). Here the CDR3 DNA reads TGTGCCAGCAGTTTTCCGGCAGCCGAGCAGTTCTTC. This gives the protein CASSFPAAEQFF.

This chain links TRBV7-2 with TRBJ2-7; D not resolved. The germline V gene has CDR1 SGHTA and CDR2 FQGNSA. The germline V and J ends were trimmed by 8 bases and 0 bases, with 11 bases remaining between them. The CDR3 consists of 13 residues. The CDR3 DNA sequence: TGTGCCAGCCGGGCCACGCTCTCCTACGAGCAGTACTTC. Translating it yields CASRATLSYEQYF.

This clonotype is medium-sized (0.01 to 0.1%) by share. This chain connects TRBV5-1 to TRBJ2-5, with TRBD2 matching 13 bases. J gave up 2 bases and V 7 bases, and 8 bases lay outside the gene matches. The CDR3 spans 16 residues. Germline V CDR1 and CDR2: SGHRS, YFSETQ. This CDR3 reads CASDRTSGGLQETQYF. The CDR3 DNA reads TGCGCCAGCGATCGGACTAGCGGGGGACTTCAAGAGACCCAGTACTTC. Looking up the rest from reference TRBV5-1 and TRBJ2-5 gives the full variable domain: KAGVTQTPRYLIKTRGQQVTLSCSPISGHRSVSWYQQTPGQGLQFLFEYFSETQRNKGNFPGRFSGRQFSNSRSEMNVSTLELGDSALYLCASDRTSGGLQETQYFGPGTRLLVL.

The chain joins TRBV10-1 to TRBJ2-2, with D tentatively TRBD2 (5 bases). Trimming removed 6 bases from V and 4 bases from J, with 12 bases in between. CDR3 size: 14 residues. Germline V gene sequence: CDR1 WNHNN, CDR2 SYGVQD (reference sequence). CDR3 coding DNA: TGCGCCAGCAGCCGGGGTCTCCCCACCGGGGAGCTGTTTTTT. Protein: CASSRGLPTGELFF.